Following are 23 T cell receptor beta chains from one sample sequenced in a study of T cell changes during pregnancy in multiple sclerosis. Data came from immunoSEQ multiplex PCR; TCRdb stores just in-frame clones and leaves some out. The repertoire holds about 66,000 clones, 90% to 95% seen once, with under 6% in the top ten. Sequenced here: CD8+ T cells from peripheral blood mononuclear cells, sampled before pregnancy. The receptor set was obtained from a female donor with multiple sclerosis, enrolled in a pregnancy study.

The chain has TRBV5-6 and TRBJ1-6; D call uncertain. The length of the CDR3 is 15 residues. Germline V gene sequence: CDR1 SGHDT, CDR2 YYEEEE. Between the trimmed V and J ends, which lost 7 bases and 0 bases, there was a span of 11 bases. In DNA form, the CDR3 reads TGTGCCAGCGTAGACTTGAGCTCCTATAATTCACCCCTCCACTTT. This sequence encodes CASVDLSSYNSPLHF.

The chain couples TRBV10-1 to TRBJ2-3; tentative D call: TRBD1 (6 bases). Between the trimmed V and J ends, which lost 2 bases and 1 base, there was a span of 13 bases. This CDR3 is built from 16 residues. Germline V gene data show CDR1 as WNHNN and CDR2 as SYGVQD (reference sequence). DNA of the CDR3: TGCGCCAGCAGTGAGCGGGACACCCGAGGCACAGATACGCAGTATTTT. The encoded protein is CASSERDTRGTDTQYF.

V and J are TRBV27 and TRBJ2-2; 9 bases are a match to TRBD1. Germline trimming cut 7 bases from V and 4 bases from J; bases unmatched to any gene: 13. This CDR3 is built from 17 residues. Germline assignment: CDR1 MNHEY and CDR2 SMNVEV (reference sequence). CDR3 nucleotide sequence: TGTGCCAGCACCTTGGGGGCCGGGACAGGGAGCACCGGGGAGCTGTTTTTT. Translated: CASTLGAGTGSTGELFF.

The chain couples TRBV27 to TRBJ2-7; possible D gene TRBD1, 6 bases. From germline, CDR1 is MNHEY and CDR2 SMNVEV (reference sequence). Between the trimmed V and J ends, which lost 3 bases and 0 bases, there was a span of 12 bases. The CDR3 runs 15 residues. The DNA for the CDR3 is TGTGCCAGCAGTTTTGGACAGAGAAGCTCCTACGAGCAGTACTTC. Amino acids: CASSFGQRSSYEQYF.

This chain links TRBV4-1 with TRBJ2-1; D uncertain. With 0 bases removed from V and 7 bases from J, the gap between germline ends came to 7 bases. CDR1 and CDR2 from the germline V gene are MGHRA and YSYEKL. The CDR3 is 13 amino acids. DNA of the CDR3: TGCGCCAGCAGCCAAGACCCCCGGAATGAGCAGTTCTTC. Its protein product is CASSQDPRNEQFF.

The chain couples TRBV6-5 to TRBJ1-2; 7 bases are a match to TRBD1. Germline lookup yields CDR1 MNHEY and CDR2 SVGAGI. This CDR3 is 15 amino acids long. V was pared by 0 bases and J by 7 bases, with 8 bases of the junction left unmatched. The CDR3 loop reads CASSYSRQGYPGYTF. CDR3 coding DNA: TGTGCCAGCAGTTACTCGAGACAGGGTTACCCTGGCTACACCTTC.

The CDR3 is CASDSYYGYTF. CDR3 bases: TGTGCCAGCGACAGCTACTATGGCTACACCTTC. The chain has TRBV19 and TRBJ1-2, with D tentatively TRBD1 (5 bases). There are 11 residues in the CDR3. Looked up from germline, CDR1 is LNHDA and CDR2 is SQIVND (reference sequence). V lost 9 bases to trimming and J lost 3 bases, with 8 bases between them.

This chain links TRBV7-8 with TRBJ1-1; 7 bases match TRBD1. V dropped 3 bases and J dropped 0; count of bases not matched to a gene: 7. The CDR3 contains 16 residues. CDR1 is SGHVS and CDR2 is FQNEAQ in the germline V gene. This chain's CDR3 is CASSFRDSLMNTEAFF. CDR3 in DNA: TGTGCCAGCAGCTTCCGGGACAGCCTCATGAACACTGAAGCTTTCTTT. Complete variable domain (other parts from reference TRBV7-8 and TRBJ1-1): GAGVSQSPRYKVAKRGQDVALRCDPISGHVSLFWYQQALGQGPEFLTYFQNEAQLDKSGLPSDRFFAERPEGSVSTLKIQRTQQEDSAVYLCASSFRDSLMNTEAFFGQGTRLTVV.

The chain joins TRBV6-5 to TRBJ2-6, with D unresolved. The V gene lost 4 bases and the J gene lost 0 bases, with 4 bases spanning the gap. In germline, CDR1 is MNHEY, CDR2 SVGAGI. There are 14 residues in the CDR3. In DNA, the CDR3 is TGTGCCAGCAGTTCCCTCTCTGGGGCCAACGTCCTGACTTTC. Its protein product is CASSSLSGANVLTF.

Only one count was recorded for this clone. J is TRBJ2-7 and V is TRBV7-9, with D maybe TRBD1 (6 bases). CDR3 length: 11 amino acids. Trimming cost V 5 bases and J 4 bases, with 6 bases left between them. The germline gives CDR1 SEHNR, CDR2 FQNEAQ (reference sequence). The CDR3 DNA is TGTGCCAGCAGCGACAGGTACGAGCAGTACTTC. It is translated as CASSDRYEQYF.

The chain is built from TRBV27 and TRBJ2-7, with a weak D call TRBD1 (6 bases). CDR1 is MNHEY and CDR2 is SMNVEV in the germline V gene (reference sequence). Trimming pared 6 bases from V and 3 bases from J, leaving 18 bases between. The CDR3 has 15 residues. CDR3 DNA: TGTGCCAGCAGCCCGTCAGGGGCCCCCGGCTACGAGCAGTACTTC. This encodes CASSPSGAPGYEQYF.

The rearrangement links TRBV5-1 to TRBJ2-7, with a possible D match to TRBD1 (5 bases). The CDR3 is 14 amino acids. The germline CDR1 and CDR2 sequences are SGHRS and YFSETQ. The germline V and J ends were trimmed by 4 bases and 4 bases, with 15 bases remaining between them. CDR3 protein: CASSPETDLYEQYF. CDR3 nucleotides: TGCGCCAGCAGCCCTGAGACAGACTTATACGAGCAGTACTTC.

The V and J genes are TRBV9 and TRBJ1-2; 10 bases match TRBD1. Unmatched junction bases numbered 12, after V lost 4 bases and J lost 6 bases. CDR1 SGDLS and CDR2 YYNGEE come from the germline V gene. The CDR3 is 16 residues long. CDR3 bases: TGTGCCAGCAGCCCTTGGACAGGGGGGGAAGTAGATGGCTACACCTTC. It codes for CASSPWTGGEVDGYTF.

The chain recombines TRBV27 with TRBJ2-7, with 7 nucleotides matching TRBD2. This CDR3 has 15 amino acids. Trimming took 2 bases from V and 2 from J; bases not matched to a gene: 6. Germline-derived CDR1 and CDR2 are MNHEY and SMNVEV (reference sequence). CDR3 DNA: TGTGCCAGCAGTTTAGCACTAGCGACAGCCTACGAGCAGTACTTC. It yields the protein CASSLALATAYEQYF.

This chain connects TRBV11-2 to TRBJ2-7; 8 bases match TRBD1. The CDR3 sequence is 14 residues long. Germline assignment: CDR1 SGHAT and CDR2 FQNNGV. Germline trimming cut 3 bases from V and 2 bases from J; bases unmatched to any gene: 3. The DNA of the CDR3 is TGTGCCAGCAGCTTCGGGACAGGACCCTACGAGCAGTACTTC. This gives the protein CASSFGTGPYEQYF.

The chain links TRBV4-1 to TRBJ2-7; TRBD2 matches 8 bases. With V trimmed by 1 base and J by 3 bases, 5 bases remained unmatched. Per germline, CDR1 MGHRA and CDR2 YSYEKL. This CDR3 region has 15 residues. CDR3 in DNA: TGCGCCAGCAGCCAAGCACCGGGACTAGTCTACGAGCAGTACTTC. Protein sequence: CASSQAPGLVYEQYF.

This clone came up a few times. The DNA for the CDR3 is TGTGCCAGCAGGGTTCCGGGACTTAGCTCCTACGAGCAGTACTTC. This sequence encodes CASRVPGLSSYEQYF. V gene TRBV2 combines with J gene TRBJ2-7, with D possibly being TRBD2 (6 bases). Between the trimmed V and J ends, which lost 6 bases and 0 bases, there was a span of 15 bases. The CDR3 has 15 residues. Germline V gives CDR1 SNHLY, CDR2 FYNNEI.

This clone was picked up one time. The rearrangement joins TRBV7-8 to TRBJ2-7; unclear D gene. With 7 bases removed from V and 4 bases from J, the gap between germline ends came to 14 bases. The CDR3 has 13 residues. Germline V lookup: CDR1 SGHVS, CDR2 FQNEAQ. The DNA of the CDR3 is TGTGCCAGCACTACCCACCCGGGTTACGAGCAGTACTTC. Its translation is CASTTHPGYEQYF. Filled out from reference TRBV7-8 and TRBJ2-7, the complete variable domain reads GAGVSQSPRYKVAKRGQDVALRCDPISGHVSLFWYQQALGQGPEFLTYFQNEAQLDKSGLPSDRFFAERPEGSVSTLKIQRTQQEDSAVYLCASTTHPGYEQYFGPGTRLTVT.

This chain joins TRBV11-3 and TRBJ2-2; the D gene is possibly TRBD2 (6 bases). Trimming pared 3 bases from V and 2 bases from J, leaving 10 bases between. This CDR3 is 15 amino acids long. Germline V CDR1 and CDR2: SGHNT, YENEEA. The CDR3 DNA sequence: TGTGCCAGCAGCTTGGCGGGGAGTAACACCGGGGAGCTGTTTTTT. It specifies CASSLAGSNTGELFF.

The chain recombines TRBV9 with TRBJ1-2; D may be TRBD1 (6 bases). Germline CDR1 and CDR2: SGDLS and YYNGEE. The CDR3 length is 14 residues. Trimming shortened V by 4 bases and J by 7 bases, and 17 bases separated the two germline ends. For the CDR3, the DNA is TGTGCCAGCAGCCAAGGACAGACCCGCGGTGGCTACACCTTC. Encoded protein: CASSQGQTRGGYTF.

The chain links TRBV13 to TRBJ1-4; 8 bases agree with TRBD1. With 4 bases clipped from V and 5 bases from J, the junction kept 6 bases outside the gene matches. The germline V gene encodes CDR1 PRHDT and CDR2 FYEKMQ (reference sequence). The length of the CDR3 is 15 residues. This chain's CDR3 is CASSSRTGSNEKLFF. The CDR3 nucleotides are TGTGCCAGCAGCTCGCGGACAGGGTCGAATGAAAAACTGTTTTTT.

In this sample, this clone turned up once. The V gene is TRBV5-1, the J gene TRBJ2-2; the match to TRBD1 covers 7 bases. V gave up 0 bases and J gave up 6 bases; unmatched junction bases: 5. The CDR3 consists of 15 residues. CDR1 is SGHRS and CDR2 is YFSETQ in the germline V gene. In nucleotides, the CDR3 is TGCGCCAGCAGCTTGGATTGGCAGGGGGCCGGGGAGCTGTTTTTT. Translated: CASSLDWQGAGELFF.

CDR3 coding DNA: TGTGCCACAGACACCGATGGCTACACCTTC. This gives the protein CATDTDGYTF. This rearrangement joins TRBV30 to TRBJ1-2; D gene ambiguous. CDR1 is GTSNPN and CDR2 is SVGIG in the germline V gene (reference sequence). CDR3 length: 10 residues. V was shortened by 8 bases and J by 6 bases, with 10 bases between the two germline ends.